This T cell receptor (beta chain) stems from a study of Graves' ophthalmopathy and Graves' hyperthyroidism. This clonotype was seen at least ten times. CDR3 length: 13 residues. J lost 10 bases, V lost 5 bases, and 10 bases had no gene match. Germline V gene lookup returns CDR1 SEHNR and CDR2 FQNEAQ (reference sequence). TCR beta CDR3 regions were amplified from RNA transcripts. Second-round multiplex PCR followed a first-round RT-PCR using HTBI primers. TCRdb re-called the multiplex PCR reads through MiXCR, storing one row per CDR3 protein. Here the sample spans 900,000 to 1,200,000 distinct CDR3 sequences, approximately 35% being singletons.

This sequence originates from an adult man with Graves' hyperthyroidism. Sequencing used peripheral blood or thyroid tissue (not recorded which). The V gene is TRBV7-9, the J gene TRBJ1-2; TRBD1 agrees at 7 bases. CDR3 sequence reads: CASSPTTGDDYTF. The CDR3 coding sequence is TGTGCCAGCAGCCCAACCACAGGGGATGACTACACCTTC.